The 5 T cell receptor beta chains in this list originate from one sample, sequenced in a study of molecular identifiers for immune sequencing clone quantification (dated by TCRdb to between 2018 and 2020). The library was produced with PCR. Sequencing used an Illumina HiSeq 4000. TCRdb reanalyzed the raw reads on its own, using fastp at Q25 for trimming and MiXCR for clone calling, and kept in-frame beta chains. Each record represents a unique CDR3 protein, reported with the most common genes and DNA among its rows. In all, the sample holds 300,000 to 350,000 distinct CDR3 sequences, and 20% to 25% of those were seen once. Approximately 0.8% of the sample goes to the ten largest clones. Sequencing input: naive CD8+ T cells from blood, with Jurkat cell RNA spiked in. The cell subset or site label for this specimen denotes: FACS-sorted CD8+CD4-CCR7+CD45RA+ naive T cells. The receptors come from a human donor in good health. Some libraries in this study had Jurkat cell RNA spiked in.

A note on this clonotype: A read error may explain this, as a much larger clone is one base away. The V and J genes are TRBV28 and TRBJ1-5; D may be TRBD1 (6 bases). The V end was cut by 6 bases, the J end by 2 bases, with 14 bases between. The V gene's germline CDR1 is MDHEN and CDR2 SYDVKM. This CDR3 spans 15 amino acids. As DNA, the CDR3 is TGTGCCAGCAGACGGAACAGGGAAGGCAATCAGCCCCAGCATTTT. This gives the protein CASRRNREGNQPQHF.

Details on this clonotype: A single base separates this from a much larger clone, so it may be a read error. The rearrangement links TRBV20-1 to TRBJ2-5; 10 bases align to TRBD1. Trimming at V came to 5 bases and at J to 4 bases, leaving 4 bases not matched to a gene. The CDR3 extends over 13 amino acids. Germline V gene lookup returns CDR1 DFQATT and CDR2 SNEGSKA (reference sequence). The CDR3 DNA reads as TGCAGTGCTGGACAGGGGGGGGTAGAGACCCAGTACTTC. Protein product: CSAGQGGVETQYF.

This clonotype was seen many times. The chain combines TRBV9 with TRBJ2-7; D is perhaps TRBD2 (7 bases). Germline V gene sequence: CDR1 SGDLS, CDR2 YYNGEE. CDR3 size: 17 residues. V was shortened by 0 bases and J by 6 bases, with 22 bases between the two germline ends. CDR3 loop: CASSVAGGSNPYGEQYF. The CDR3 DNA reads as TGTGCCAGCAGCGTAGCGGGGGGCAGTAACCCCTACGGCGAGCAGTACTTC. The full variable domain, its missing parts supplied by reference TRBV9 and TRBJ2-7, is DSGVTQTPKHLITATGQRVTLRCSPRSGDLSVYWYQQSLDQGLQFLIQYYNGEERAKGNILERFSAQQFPDLHSELNLSSLELGDSALYFCASSVAGGSNPYGEQYFGPGTRLTVT.

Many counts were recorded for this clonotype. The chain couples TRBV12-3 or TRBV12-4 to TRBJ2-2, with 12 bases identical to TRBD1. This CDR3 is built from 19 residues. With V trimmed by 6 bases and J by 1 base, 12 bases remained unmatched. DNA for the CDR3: TGTGCCAGCAGCTCAGAGGGGACAGGGGGCGCGAGGAACACCGGGGAGCTGTTTTTT. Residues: CASSSEGTGGARNTGELFF.

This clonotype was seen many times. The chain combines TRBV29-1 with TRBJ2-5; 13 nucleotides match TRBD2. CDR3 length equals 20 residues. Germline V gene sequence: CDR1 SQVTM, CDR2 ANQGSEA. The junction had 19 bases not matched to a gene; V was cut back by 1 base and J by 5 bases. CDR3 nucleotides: TGCAGCGTTGAAGCCCCGACAGCCGGGACTAGCGGGGTCGTCGCGGAGACCCAGTACTTC. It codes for CSVEAPTAGTSGVVAETQYF.